One and the same sample provided the 19 T cell receptor beta chains below, sequenced in a study of T cells after yellow fever vaccination. Using its own MiXCR run on the 5' RACE reads, TCRdb lists one record per CDR3 protein. This sample has some 320,000 distinct CDR3 sequences, with about 4% found just once. Specimen: PBMCs, collected 5 days after the yellow fever booster vaccination. These receptors were obtained from a man between 18 and 35 years old who received the YFV17D yellow fever vaccine.

This clonotype was seen ten or more times. V is TRBV4-2 and J is TRBJ1-6, with TRBD1 as a possible D gene (6 bases). CDR1 is LGHNA and CDR2 is YNFKEQ in the germline V gene. The length of the CDR3 is 16 residues. V lost 4 bases and J 7 bases, leaving 17 bases between the germline ends. CDR3 coding DNA: TGTGCCAGCAGCCCCTGGGACAAGAAACTCAATTCACCCCTCCACTTT. It yields the protein CASSPWDKKLNSPLHF.

The chain employs TRBV11-2 and TRBJ2-7, with D possibly being TRBD2 (6 bases). Trimming stripped 5 bases from V and 5 bases from J, with 22 bases between. Per germline, CDR1 SGHAT and CDR2 FQNNGV. The CDR3 has 16 residues. CDR3 DNA: TGTGCCAGCAGCCATATACGACACGGGGGTCCTCACGAGCAGTACTTC. It specifies CASSHIRHGGPHEQYF.

This clonotype was counted only a few times. The rearrangement uses TRBV20-1 and TRBJ2-2; D is unclear. Germline assignment: CDR1 DFQATT and CDR2 SNEGSKA (reference sequence). The V end lost 4 bases, the J end lost 6 bases, and 6 bases lay between the germline ends. CDR3 length: 11 amino acids. CDR3 sequence reads: CSAIEAGELFF. The CDR3 DNA is TGCAGTGCTATCGAGGCCGGGGAGCTGTTTTTT.

This clonotype was observed at least ten times. The gene calls are TRBV5-1 and TRBJ1-1; 8 nucleotides match TRBD1. The V segment lost 4 bases and the J segment 3 bases; nucleotides outside the gene matches: 2. The CDR3 totals 13 residues. Germline lookup yields CDR1 SGHRS and CDR2 YFSETQ. The chain's CDR3 is CASSRTGYTEAFF. The CDR3 coding sequence is TGCGCCAGCAGCCGGACAGGGTACACTGAAGCTTTCTTT.

The CDR3 nucleotides are TGTGCCAGCAGCGTAACAGGGGACGGTGAAGCTTTCTTT. Translation: CASSVTGDGEAFF. The chain employs TRBV9 and TRBJ1-1; 7 bases align to TRBD1. CDR1 SGDLS and CDR2 YYNGEE come from the germline V gene. Unmatched junction bases numbered 4, after V lost 1 base and J lost 7 bases. The CDR3 totals 13 residues.

The table lists this clonotype with many counts. This chain links TRBV7-2 with TRBJ2-1; a possible D gene is TRBD2 (6 bases). The CDR3 runs to 14 residues. Germline V gene sequence: CDR1 SGHTA, CDR2 FQGNSA. The V and J ends lost 4 bases and 12 bases respectively, with 19 bases between them. CDR3 amino acids: CASSSQEGRSAQFF. In DNA form, the CDR3 reads TGTGCCAGCAGCTCTCAGGAGGGGAGGTCGGCGCAGTTCTTC.

The J gene is TRBJ2-3, the V gene TRBV18, with D possibly being TRBD2 (5 bases). V dropped 2 bases and J dropped 1 base, with 7 bases sitting between them. The CDR3 is 14 amino acids. The germline V gene encodes CDR1 KGHSH and CDR2 LQKENI. CDR3 sequence (DNA): TGTGCCAGCTCACCAGTTAGCGGCACAGATACGCAGTATTTT. Encoded protein: CASSPVSGTDTQYF.

This clonotype was counted a few times. The chain uses TRBV25-1 and TRBJ2-7; 7 bases are shared with TRBD1. The V gene's germline CDR1 is MGHDK and CDR2 SYGVNS. J lost 0 bases, V lost 6 bases, and 5 bases had no gene match. The CDR3 length is 14 residues. The CDR3 region is CASRQTGSSYEQYF. CDR3 nucleotides: TGTGCCAGCAGACAGACAGGGAGCTCCTACGAGCAGTACTTC.

This clonotype was observed at least ten times. This rearrangement joins TRBV4-3 to TRBJ1-2; 8 nucleotides align to TRBD1. CDR3 size: 14 residues. J was trimmed by 3 bases and V by 3 bases; bases with no gene match: 3. Per the germline V gene, CDR1 is LGHNA and CDR2 is YSLEER. The CDR3 coding sequence is TGCGCCAGCAGCCAGGAGGACAGGGACTATGGCTACACCTTC. Its protein product is CASSQEDRDYGYTF.

The rearrangement links TRBV6-6 to TRBJ2-7; the match to TRBD1 covers 8 bases. The CDR3 totals 13 residues. Germline V lookup: CDR1 MNHNY, CDR2 SVGAGI (reference sequence). V trimming: 4 bases; J trimming: 2 bases; junction bases outside the gene matches: 1. The CDR3 protein is CASSSQGAYEQYF. The CDR3 DNA reads TGTGCCAGCAGTTCACAGGGGGCCTACGAGCAGTACTTC.

This clonotype was picked up many times. The rearrangement uses TRBV6-2 or TRBV6-3 and TRBJ1-1; a possible D gene is TRBD1 (6 bases). The V gene's germline CDR1 is MNHEY and CDR2 SVGEGT. Trimming removed 9 bases from V and 5 bases from J, with 16 bases in between. The CDR3 is 13 amino acids. CDR3 region: CASWDTDGTEAFF. DNA of the CDR3: TGTGCCAGTTGGGACACAGACGGGACTGAAGCTTTCTTT.

The rearrangement links TRBV7-9 to TRBJ2-7; 10 bases line up with TRBD1. CDR1 SEHNR and CDR2 FQNEAQ come from the germline V gene (reference sequence). The CDR3 has 14 amino acids. V lost 3 bases to trimming and J lost 5 bases; unmatched junction nucleotides: 4. The CDR3, as DNA: TGTGCCAGCAGCTTGACAGGGGGCCTTAACGAGCAGTACGTC. This translates into CASSLTGGLNEQYV.

In this sample, this clonotype turned up many times. V usage is TRBV29-1 and J usage is TRBJ2-2; D possibly corresponds to TRBD1 (6 bases). The V end was cut by 0 bases, the J end by 4 bases, with 15 bases between. Germline V gives CDR1 SQVTM, CDR2 ANQGSEA. The CDR3 consists of 16 residues. CDR3 sequence (DNA): TGCAGCGTTGAAGATCGATCAGGGGTTCGCACCGGGGAGCTGTTTTTT. This sequence encodes CSVEDRSGVRTGELFF.

This clonotype showed up just a few times. This chain links TRBV3-1 with TRBJ1-6, with D possibly TRBD1 on 5 matching bases. Looked up from germline, CDR1 is LGHDT and CDR2 is YNNKEL (reference sequence). The CDR3 has 18 residues. The V and J ends lost 0 bases and 0 bases respectively, with 12 bases between them. CDR3 coding DNA: TGTGCCAGCAGCCAAGATCTAGGGGCTAGCTCCTATAATTCACCCCTCCACTTT. Residues: CASSQDLGASSYNSPLHF.

In its sample, this clonotype was seen many times. V gene TRBV4-3 combines with J gene TRBJ1-5; TRBD1 aligns across 7 bases. CDR1 LGHNA and CDR2 YSLEER come from the germline V gene. The CDR3 is 18 residues long. With 0 bases clipped from V and 5 bases from J, the junction kept 13 bases outside the gene matches. CDR3 sequence reads: CASSQDLWVGQRHQPQHF. CDR3 sequence (DNA): TGCGCCAGCAGCCAAGATCTGTGGGTGGGACAGAGGCATCAGCCCCAGCATTTT.

This clonotype was seen repeatedly, ten times or more. The V and J genes are TRBV7-2 and TRBJ2-1; 12 bases are a match to TRBD2. J was trimmed by 5 bases and V by 2 bases; bases with no gene match: 7. The CDR3 is made up of 17 amino acids. CDR1 is SGHTA, CDR2 FQGNSA, per germline. The CDR3 DNA reads TGTGCCAGCAGCTTACCCTCCGGGACTAGCGGGCACAATGAGCAGTTCTTC. Translating gives CASSLPSGTSGHNEQFF. Variable domain in full (rest from reference TRBV7-2 and TRBJ2-1): GAGVSQSPSNKVTEKGKDVELRCDPISGHTALYWYRQSLGQGLEFLIYFQGNSAPDKSGLPSDRFSAERTGGSVSTLTIQRTQQEDSAVYLCASSLPSGTSGHNEQFFGPGTRLTVL.

The rearrangement links TRBV10-3 to TRBJ1-6; 7 positions agree with TRBD1. V was pared by 10 bases and J by 5 bases, with 5 bases of the junction left unmatched. Germline V lookup: CDR1 ENHRY, CDR2 SYGVKD. The CDR3 length is 13 residues. For the CDR3, the DNA is TGTGCCAGTATGGGACAGCATAATTCACCCCTCCACTTT. It encodes CASMGQHNSPLHF.

This clonotype was seen at least ten times. The chain employs TRBV10-3 and TRBJ1-4; D is unclear. Germline V gene lookup returns CDR1 ENHRY and CDR2 SYGVKD. Between the trimmed V and J ends, which lost 0 bases and 4 bases, there was a span of 3 bases. The CDR3 has 13 residues. CDR3 coding DNA: TGTGCCATCAGTGAGTCCGGTAATGAAAAACTGTTTTTT. It specifies CAISESGNEKLFF.

This clonotype was counted at least ten times. The genes are TRBV5-1 and TRBJ2-3; D is undetermined. Trimming pared 3 bases from V and 2 bases from J, leaving 7 bases between. The CDR3 is 13 residues long. CDR1 is SGHRS, CDR2 YFSETQ, per germline. CDR3 protein: CASSWVLTDTQYF. CDR3 coding DNA: TGCGCCAGCAGCTGGGTCCTCACAGATACGCAGTATTTT.